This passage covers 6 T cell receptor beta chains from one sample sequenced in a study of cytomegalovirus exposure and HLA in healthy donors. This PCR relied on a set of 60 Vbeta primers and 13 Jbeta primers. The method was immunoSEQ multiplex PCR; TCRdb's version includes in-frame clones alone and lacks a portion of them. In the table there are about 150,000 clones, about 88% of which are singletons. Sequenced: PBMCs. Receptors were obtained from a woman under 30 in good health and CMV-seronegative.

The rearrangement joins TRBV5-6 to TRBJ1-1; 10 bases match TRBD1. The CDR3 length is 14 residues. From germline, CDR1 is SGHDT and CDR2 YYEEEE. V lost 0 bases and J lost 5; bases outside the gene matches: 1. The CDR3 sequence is CASSLGDRGTEAFF. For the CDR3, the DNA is TGTGCCAGCAGCTTGGGGGACAGGGGAACTGAAGCTTTCTTT.

This chain's CDR3 is CAWSGRNTGELFF. The CDR3 coding sequence is TGTGCCTGGAGTGGCAGAAACACCGGGGAGCTGTTTTTT. The rearrangement joins TRBV30 to TRBJ2-2; D is uncertain. The germline gives CDR1 GTSNPN, CDR2 SVGIG (reference sequence). Deletions cut 1 base from V and 2 bases from J, with 5 bases between. The CDR3 sequence is 13 residues long.

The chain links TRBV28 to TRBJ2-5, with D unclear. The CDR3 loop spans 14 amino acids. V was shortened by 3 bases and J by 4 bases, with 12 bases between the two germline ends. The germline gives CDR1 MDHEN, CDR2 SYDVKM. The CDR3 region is CASSFLLLLETQYF. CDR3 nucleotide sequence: TGTGCCAGCAGTTTTTTACTCCTCCTAGAGACCCAGTACTTC.

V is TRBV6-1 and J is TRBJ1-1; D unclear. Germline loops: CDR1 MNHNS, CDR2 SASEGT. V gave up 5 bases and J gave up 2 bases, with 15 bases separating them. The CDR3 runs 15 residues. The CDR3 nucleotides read TGTGCCAGCAGTTTCCAGTCAGATCCTAACACTGAAGCTTTCTTT. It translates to CASSFQSDPNTEAFF.

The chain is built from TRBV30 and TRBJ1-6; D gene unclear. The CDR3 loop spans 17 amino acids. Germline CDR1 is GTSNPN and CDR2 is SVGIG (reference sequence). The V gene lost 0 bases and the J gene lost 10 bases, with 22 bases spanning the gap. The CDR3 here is CAWSVLSGQLLYSPLHF. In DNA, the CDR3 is TGTGCCTGGAGTGTATTGAGCGGGCAGTTACTGTACTCACCCCTCCACTTT. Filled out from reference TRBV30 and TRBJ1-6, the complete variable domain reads SQTIHQWPATLVQPVGSPLSLECTVEGTSNPNLYWYRQAAGRGLQLLFYSVGIGQISSEVPQNLSASRPQDRQFILSSKKLLLSDSGFYLCAWSVLSGQLLYSPLHFGNGTRLTVT.

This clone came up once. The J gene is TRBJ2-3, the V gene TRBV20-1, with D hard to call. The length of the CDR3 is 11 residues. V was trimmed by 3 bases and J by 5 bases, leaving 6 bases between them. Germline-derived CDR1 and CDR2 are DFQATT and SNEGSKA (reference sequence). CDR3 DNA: TGCAGTGCTAGGCAGATAGATACGCAGTATTTT. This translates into CSARQIDTQYF.